A single sample gave rise to the 25 T cell receptor beta chains below, sequenced in a study of OX40 agonist ivuxolimab in advanced cancers. The assay was immunoSEQ multiplex PCR, and TCRdb's table has in-frame clones only and misses some. The data contain more than 70,000 clones, around 94% of them singletons. The sequencing here drew on CD4+ or CD8+ T cells sorted from blood, taken in a trial of the OX40 agonist ivuxolimab. All receptors come from an adult with an advanced solid tumor such as melanoma, head and neck, liver or kidney cancer.

The chain uses TRBV19 and TRBJ1-1; 11 nucleotides agree with TRBD1. The CDR3 totals 18 residues. V shed 5 bases and J 2 bases; nucleotides not matched to a gene: 13. CDR1 and CDR2 (germline): LNHDA, SQIVND (reference sequence). CDR3 amino acids: CASSPWTGGAIINTEAFF. The CDR3 nucleotides are TGTGCCAGTAGTCCCTGGACAGGGGGCGCCATAATAAACACTGAAGCTTTCTTT.

This clone was detected a few times. J is TRBJ1-6 and V is TRBV6-6; TRBD1 matches at 10 bases. J was trimmed by 7 bases and V by 6 bases; bases with no gene match: 6. Germline V lookup: CDR1 MNHNY, CDR2 SVGAGI (reference sequence). The CDR3 is 15 residues long. In DNA, the CDR3 is TGTGCCAGCAGCAAGCCGGGACAGGGGAATTCACCCCTCCACTTT. Its protein product is CASSKPGQGNSPLHF.

The rearrangement uses TRBV14 and TRBJ1-1, with 7 bases matching TRBD1. Germline lookup yields CDR1 SGHDN and CDR2 FVKESK. The CDR3 sequence is 15 residues long. V gave up 3 bases and J gave up 1 base; unmatched junction bases: 5. In nucleotides, the CDR3 is TGTGCCAGCAGCCAGATGGACAGGCGGAACACTGAAGCTTTCTTT. As protein: CASSQMDRRNTEAFF.

The chain combines TRBV11-2 with TRBJ2-7; 8 bases fit TRBD1. Germline loops: CDR1 SGHAT, CDR2 FQNNGV. This CDR3 comprises 17 residues. V shed 1 base and J 0 bases; nucleotides not matched to a gene: 8. The CDR3: CASSLGHGTGFSYEQYF. CDR3 in DNA: TGTGCCAGCAGCTTAGGCCATGGGACAGGCTTCTCCTACGAGCAGTACTTC.

This chain links TRBV7-2 with TRBJ1-4; possible D gene TRBD1, 5 bases. CDR1 is SGHTA, CDR2 FQGNSA, per germline. V lost 5 bases and J 3 bases, leaving 10 bases between the germline ends. This CDR3 comprises 14 residues. The DNA of the CDR3 is TGTGCCAGCAGCCCAGGGATGGCTAATGAAAAACTGTTTTTT. It yields the protein CASSPGMANEKLFF. Combining the CDR3 with reference TRBV7-2 and TRBJ1-4 gives the whole variable domain GAGVSQSPSNKVTEKGKDVELRCDPISGHTALYWYRQSLGQGLEFLIYFQGNSAPDKSGLPSDRFSAERTGGSVSTLTIQRTQQEDSAVYLCASSPGMANEKLFFGSGTQLSVL.

CDR3 sequence reads: CAWSWTGTSGYNEQFF. The CDR3 coding sequence is TGTGCCTGGAGCTGGACCGGGACTAGCGGCTACAATGAGCAGTTCTTC. The J gene is TRBJ2-1, the V gene TRBV30, with TRBD2 identical over 11 bases. The junction had 7 bases not matched to a gene; V was cut back by 3 bases and J by 3 bases. The CDR3 runs to 16 residues. Germline-derived CDR1 and CDR2 are GTSNPN and SVGIG (reference sequence). The full variable domain, with the rest looked up from reference TRBV30 and TRBJ2-1, is SQTIHQWPATLVQPVGSPLSLECTVEGTSNPNLYWYRQAAGRGLQLLFYSVGIGQISSEVPQNLSASRPQDRQFILSSKKLLLSDSGFYLCAWSWTGTSGYNEQFFGPGTRLTVL.

The rearrangement uses TRBV5-1 and TRBJ1-2; D may be TRBD1 (5 bases). V was clipped by 4 bases and J by 7 bases, with 20 bases between them. This CDR3 is 15 amino acids long. CDR1 and CDR2 from the germline V gene are SGHRS and YFSETQ. In nucleotides, the CDR3 is TGCGCCAGCAGCCCGCGCGTGGCAGGGAATAGTGGCTACACCTTC. Protein: CASSPRVAGNSGYTF.

The chain has TRBV5-1 and TRBJ2-6, with no clear D. The ends were cut back, 1 base at V and 0 bases at J, with 17 bases in the middle. Germline V gene sequence: CDR1 SGHRS, CDR2 YFSETQ. The CDR3 totals 19 residues. The CDR3 region is CASSLTPQRTSSGANVLTF. CDR3 nucleotides: TGCGCCAGCAGCTTGACGCCCCAGAGAACCAGCTCTGGGGCCAACGTCCTGACTTTC.

The rearrangement uses TRBV18 and TRBJ1-1; TRBD1 agrees at 7 bases. Per the germline V gene, CDR1 is KGHSH and CDR2 is LQKENI. The CDR3 extends over 16 amino acids. The V and J ends lost 6 bases and 4 bases, in that order; junction bases with no gene match: 14. The CDR3 sequence: CASSLVPGQRPTEAFF. In nucleotides, the CDR3 is TGTGCCAGCTCCCTTGTCCCGGGACAGAGGCCCACTGAAGCTTTCTTT.

This sequence joins TRBV6-5 and TRBJ1-5, with D possibly being TRBD1 (5 bases). Germline V gene data show CDR1 as MNHEY and CDR2 as SVGAGI. V lost 5 bases, J lost 7 bases, and 15 bases lay in between. CDR3 length: 14 residues. CDR3 sequence (DNA): TGTGCCAGCAGTGGTAAGGGGAATGGACAGCCCCAGCATTTT. Its protein product is CASSGKGNGQPQHF.

The rearrangement joins TRBV5-4 to TRBJ2-2, with 11 positions matching TRBD2. This CDR3 comprises 15 residues. V trimming: 4 bases; J trimming: 7 bases; junction bases outside the gene matches: 6. The germline V gene has CDR1 SGHNT and CDR2 YYREEE (reference sequence). The CDR3 loop reads CASSEVAGGIGELFF. DNA for the CDR3: TGTGCCAGCAGCGAAGTAGCGGGAGGGATCGGGGAGCTGTTTTTT.

The chain couples TRBV6-5 to TRBJ2-5; a weak D match, TRBD2 (7 bases). The ends were cut back, 8 bases at V and 7 bases at J, with 20 bases in the middle. Germline CDR1 reads MNHEY; CDR2 reads SVGAGI. This CDR3 comprises 14 residues. CDR3 in DNA: TGTGCCAGCGAAAGGGCGGGGGCTCCCAGGACCCAGTACTTC. Protein: CASERAGAPRTQYF.

The rearrangement uses TRBV10-3 and TRBJ2-7; 10 bases fit TRBD1. CDR3 length: 15 residues. Germline V gene data show CDR1 as ENHRY and CDR2 as SYGVKD. V dropped 6 bases and J dropped 1; count of bases not matched to a gene: 6. The CDR3 DNA is TGTGCCATCAGCAACCCGGGACAGGGGTCCTACGAGCAGTACTTC. This encodes CAISNPGQGSYEQYF.

The rearrangement uses TRBV5-1 and TRBJ1-2; 8 nucleotides align to TRBD1. The length of the CDR3 is 14 residues. The germline CDR1 and CDR2 sequences are SGHRS and YFSETQ. The V segment lost 4 bases and the J segment 3 bases; nucleotides outside the gene matches: 5. In DNA, the CDR3 is TGCGCCAGCAGCCCGACGACAGGGGACTATGGCTACACCTTC. Residues: CASSPTTGDYGYTF.

The rearrangement joins TRBV5-8 to TRBJ1-2; D ambiguous. The CDR3 has 11 amino acids. Germline V gives CDR1 SGHTS, CDR2 YDEGEE. V shed 0 bases and J shed 5 bases, with 2 bases lying between them. The CDR3 sequence is CASSLGYGYTF. In nucleotides, the CDR3 is TGTGCCAGCAGCTTGGGGTATGGCTACACCTTC.

The CDR3 reads CASSPGKMRGNTIYF. CDR3 DNA sequence: TGTGCCAGCAGTCCAGGGAAGATGCGGGGAAACACCATATATTTT. The chain joins TRBV28 to TRBJ1-3, with a possible D match to TRBD1 (5 bases). The CDR3 is 15 amino acids. Per the germline V gene, CDR1 is MDHEN and CDR2 is SYDVKM. V dropped 5 bases and J dropped 4 bases, with 15 bases sitting between them.

The chain employs TRBV7-2 and TRBJ2-5; 8 bases agree with TRBD2. The V and J ends lost 5 bases and 3 bases, in that order; junction bases with no gene match: 2. The CDR3 has 13 residues. Germline-derived CDR1 and CDR2 are SGHTA and FQGNSA. This chain's CDR3 is CASSRSGEETQYF. Written as DNA, the CDR3 is TGTGCCAGCAGCCGTAGCGGGGAAGAGACCCAGTACTTC. The full variable domain, with the rest looked up from reference TRBV7-2 and TRBJ2-5, is GAGVSQSPSNKVTEKGKDVELRCDPISGHTALYWYRQSLGQGLEFLIYFQGNSAPDKSGLPSDRFSAERTGGSVSTLTIQRTQQEDSAVYLCASSRSGEETQYFGPGTRLLVL.

This rearrangement joins TRBV6-1 to TRBJ1-2; TRBD1 agrees at 8 bases. The V gene end was trimmed by 6 bases and the J gene end by 0 bases; junction bases not matched to a gene: 0. The CDR3 spans 13 residues. Germline V gene lookup returns CDR1 MNHNS and CDR2 SASEGT. The CDR3 here is CASRTGANYGYTF. The CDR3 bases are TGTGCCAGCAGGACAGGGGCTAACTATGGCTACACCTTC.

For this clone: Other nucleotide sequences from this sample produce the same CDR3. The chain couples TRBV5-1 to TRBJ1-4; D not certain. The V gene's germline CDR1 is SGHRS and CDR2 YFSETQ. V was shortened by 0 bases and J by 4 bases, with 7 bases between the two germline ends. There are 14 residues in the CDR3. CDR3 DNA sequence: TGCGCCAGCAGCTTGGCCCTGGGTAATGAAAAACTGTTTTTT. Its protein is CASSLALGNEKLFF.

The J gene is TRBJ1-1, the V gene TRBV6-1; D is possibly TRBD1 (5 bases). V lost 2 bases, J lost 5 bases, and 12 bases lay in between. The germline V gene encodes CDR1 MNHNS and CDR2 SASEGT. This CDR3 contains 14 residues. The CDR3: CASSEQGGWTEAFF. In DNA form, the CDR3 reads TGTGCCAGCAGTGAACAGGGTGGGTGGACTGAAGCTTTCTTT.

V is TRBV6-5 and J is TRBJ1-1; D possibly corresponds to TRBD1 (6 bases). This CDR3 has 13 residues. Trimming cost V 6 bases and J 3 bases, with 11 bases left between them. Germline CDR1 and CDR2: MNHEY and SVGAGI. The CDR3 DNA is TGTGCCAGCAGCTACAGGGATGACACTGAAGCTTTCTTT. This gives the protein CASSYRDDTEAFF.

A remark on this clone: A read error may account for a junction end that differs from germline. The chain recombines TRBV25-1 with TRBJ1-6; tentative D call: TRBD1 (5 bases). Germline CDR1 reads MGHDK; CDR2 reads SYGVNS. This CDR3 comprises 16 residues. CDR3 in DNA: TGTGCCAGTAGTGGCAGGGTTTTCGCCTATAATTCACCCCTCCACTTT. Encoded protein: CASSGRVFAYNSPLHF.

The chain is built from TRBV15 and TRBJ2-7; D is unclear. V lost 1 base and J 6 bases, leaving 7 bases between the germline ends. This CDR3 is built from 12 residues. The germline gives CDR1 LNHNV, CDR2 YYDKDF (reference sequence). DNA of the CDR3: TGTGCCACCAGCAGAGCTCCGGGCGAGCAGTACTTC. Its translation: CATSRAPGEQYF.

The V gene is TRBV5-8, the J gene TRBJ1-2; 9 nucleotides align to TRBD1. V lost 4 bases, J lost 2 bases, and 9 bases stayed unmatched. The CDR3 spans 16 residues. Per germline, CDR1 SGHTS and CDR2 YDEGEE. The CDR3 protein is CASSPQDRGRNYGYTF. The CDR3 DNA follows: TGTGCCAGCAGCCCCCAGGACAGGGGAAGGAACTATGGCTACACCTTC.

The J gene is TRBJ2-2, the V gene TRBV30, with 7 bases fitting TRBD2. CDR1 and CDR2 from the germline V gene are GTSNPN and SVGIG (reference sequence). The CDR3 loop spans 16 amino acids. After removal of 4 bases from V and 5 bases from J, the junction contained 13 bases not matched to a gene. This CDR3 is CAWKNPAGVDTGELFF. CDR3 coding DNA: TGTGCCTGGAAAAACCCCGCGGGAGTTGATACCGGGGAGCTGTTTTTT.